This TCR beta chain derives from a study of blood T cells in healthy people across ages. Researchers isolated at least 7 million PBMCs per sample. The second PCR ran about 7 to 12 cycles with a sample-barcoded 5' primer and J-beta primers. CDR3-containing paired-end reads numbered at least 2.5 million in each sample. TCRdb independently ran MiXCR on the 5' RACE reads; one entry per CDR3 protein. The table shows 1.5 million to 2 million distinct CDR3 sequences, with under 30% occurring only once. Material for sequencing was blood. The clonotype comes from a woman between 25 and 40 years old in good health.

Written as DNA, the CDR3 is TGCGCCAGCAGCTTGGATCCGGGCCCCTATGGCTACACCTTC. This translates into CASSLDPGPYGYTF. V usage is TRBV5-1 and J usage is TRBJ1-2; D not certain. This CDR3 has 14 residues. V lost 0 bases and J lost 4, with 10 bases in between. Germline V CDR1 and CDR2: SGHRS, YFSETQ.